The 19 T cell receptor beta chains listed next were all sequenced from one sample in a study of blood T cells in healthy people across ages (dated by TCRdb to about 2015). The library was built by means of 5' RACE. A second PCR of about 6 to 11 cycles was performed with a sample-barcoded 5' primer and a J-beta primer mix. TCRdb took the public reads, trimmed them with fastp at Q25, ran MiXCR for clone calling and kept in-frame beta chains. Each entry is one CDR3 protein sequence, shown with its most common DNA and genes. The sample table holds around 1,800,000 distinct CDR3 sequences, of which roughly two fifths were seen once. About 21% of the sample is in the top ten clones. The sample was blood. All receptors come from a human donor in good health.

This clonotype was counted only a few times. The gene calls are TRBV10-3 and TRBJ2-1, with D perhaps assigned TRBD1 or TRBD2 (6 bases each). CDR1 is ENHRY, CDR2 SYGVKD, per germline. The CDR3 contains 15 residues. The V end was cut by 7 bases, the J end by 7 bases, with 20 bases between. CDR3 residues: CAITPAEGGWNEQFF. CDR3 sequence (DNA): TGTGCCATCACTCCAGCGGAGGGGGGTTGGAATGAGCAGTTCTTC.

The chain couples TRBV6-5 to TRBJ2-3; 10 nucleotides match TRBD1. Germline V lookup: CDR1 MNHEY, CDR2 SVGAGI. This CDR3 contains 15 residues. The trim removed 2 bases at V and 5 bases at J, leaving 4 bases unmatched. The CDR3 region has the DNA TGTGCCAGCAGTTACCGGACAGGGGGTAGAGATACGCAGTATTTT. Protein product: CASSYRTGGRDTQYF.

The rearrangement joins TRBV7-9 to TRBJ2-7, with a tentative D call TRBD1 (7 bases). V gave up 2 bases and J gave up 2 bases, with 19 bases separating them. CDR1 is SEHNR, CDR2 FQNEAQ, per germline (reference sequence). This CDR3 contains 17 residues. CDR3 DNA: TGTGCCAGCAGCTTATACCAGGGGGGCCTCGGGGCCTACGAGCAGTACTTC. This sequence encodes CASSLYQGGLGAYEQYF. Using reference TRBV7-9 and TRBJ2-7 for the parts outside the CDR3, the full variable domain is DTGVSQNPRHKITKRGQNVTFRCDPISEHNRLYWYRQTLGQGPEFLTYFQNEAQLEKSRLLSDRFSAERPKGSFSTLEIQRTEQGDSAMYLCASSLYQGGLGAYEQYFGPGTRLTVT.

V and J are TRBV29-1 and TRBJ2-5, with D possibly being TRBD2 (5 bases). The CDR3 extends over 13 amino acids. Trimming left V 6 bases short and J 2 bases short, with 13 bases between. CDR1 is SQVTM, CDR2 ANQGSEA, per germline. This CDR3 reads CSVTGISQETQYF. The CDR3 DNA reads TGCAGCGTCACCGGGATTTCTCAAGAGACCCAGTACTTC.

The chain links TRBV28 to TRBJ2-3; D possibly matches TRBD1 or TRBD2 (5 bases each). CDR3 length: 19 residues. Germline V gives CDR1 MDHEN, CDR2 SYDVKM. Trimming took 3 bases from V and 3 from J, leaving 25 bases between them. CDR3 amino acids: CASSLNSFSRAGSTDTQYF. The CDR3 DNA reads as TGTGCCAGCAGTTTGAACTCTTTTTCCCGGGCAGGGAGTACAGATACGCAGTATTTT. Looking up the rest from reference TRBV28 and TRBJ2-3 gives the full variable domain: DVKVTQSSRYLVKRTGEKVFLECVQDMDHENMFWYRQDPGLGLRLIYFSYDVKMKEKGDIPEGYSVSREKKERFSLILESASTNQTSMYLCASSLNSFSRAGSTDTQYFGPGTRLTVL.

The V and J genes are TRBV6-5 and TRBJ1-2; D gene uncertain. CDR3 length equals 14 residues. V was clipped by 5 bases and J by 2 bases, with 12 bases between them. Germline V gives CDR1 MNHEY, CDR2 SVGAGI. CDR3: CASSSSRRNYGYTF. In DNA, the CDR3 is TGTGCCAGCAGTAGCAGTCGGAGAAACTATGGCTACACCTTC.

The chain joins TRBV29-1 to TRBJ2-3; TRBD1 agrees at 10 bases. With V trimmed by 6 bases and J by 2 bases, 11 bases remained unmatched. There are 16 residues in the CDR3. CDR1 and CDR2 from the germline V gene are SQVTM and ANQGSEA. Written as DNA, the CDR3 is TGCAGCGTAGACGGGACAGGGGAGGCTCCCACAGATACGCAGTATTTT. Its protein is CSVDGTGEAPTDTQYF.

V usage is TRBV7-2 and J usage is TRBJ2-7; D gene ambiguous. Germline V CDR1 and CDR2: SGHTA, FQGNSA. The V end lost 0 bases, the J end lost 6 bases, and 15 bases lay between the germline ends. The CDR3 is made up of 15 amino acids. The CDR3 coding sequence is TGTGCCAGCAGCTTAGCAGGGCTTGGGGTCGTCGAGCAGTACTTC. Encoded protein: CASSLAGLGVVEQYF.

The chain combines TRBV6-4 with TRBJ2-2; 9 bases match TRBD1. V was clipped by 10 bases and J by 7 bases; unmatched bases: 10. CDR1 MRHNA and CDR2 SNTAGT come from the germline V gene. This CDR3 region has 14 residues. CDR3 coding DNA: TGTGCCACCAAGGGGGACAGGGACAACGGGGAGCTGTTTTTT. Translating it yields CATKGDRDNGELFF.

The J gene is TRBJ1-2, the V gene TRBV6-6; 8 nucleotides align to TRBD1. Germline V gene sequence: CDR1 MNHNY, CDR2 SVGAGI (reference sequence). The V gene end was trimmed by 7 bases and the J gene end by 6 bases; junction bases not matched to a gene: 7. CDR3 length: 13 residues. The CDR3 sequence: CASTDQGANGYTF. For the CDR3, the DNA is TGTGCCAGCACCGACCAGGGGGCGAATGGCTACACCTTC.

This clonotype was picked up a small number of times. This sequence joins TRBV29-1 and TRBJ1-1; D not certain. Germline CDR1 reads SQVTM; CDR2 reads ANQGSEA. Trimming shortened V by 3 bases and J by 1 base, and 3 bases separated the two germline ends. There are 11 residues in the CDR3. The CDR3 loop reads CSVDKNTEAFF. The CDR3 region has the DNA TGCAGCGTTGACAAGAACACTGAAGCTTTCTTT. Drawing the rest from reference TRBV29-1 and TRBJ1-1, the complete variable domain is SAVISQKPSRDICQRGTSLTIQCQVDSQVTMMFWYRQQPGQSLTLIATANQGSEATYESGFVIDKFPISRPNLTFSTLTVSNMSPEDSSIYLCSVDKNTEAFFGQGTRLTVV.

This clonotype was counted between two and nine times. The chain carries TRBV4-1 and TRBJ1-2, with a possible D match to TRBD1 (5 bases). The V end was cut by 3 bases, the J end by 6 bases, with 14 bases between. From germline, CDR1 is MGHRA and CDR2 YSYEKL. The CDR3 length is 14 residues. The CDR3 here is CASSQRGGVHGYTF. The DNA for the CDR3 is TGCGCCAGCAGCCAGCGGGGAGGGGTTCATGGCTACACCTTC.

This clonotype occurred many times. One end of the junction does not line up with germline, which may come from a read error. The chain recombines TRBV12-3 or TRBV12-4 with TRBJ2-4; D is undetermined. The CDR3 is 13 amino acids. The CDR3 sequence is CASSLGTKNIQYF. The CDR3 nucleotides are TGTGCCAGCAGCTTAGGGACCAAAAACATTCAGTACTTC.

This clonotype occurred a few times. The chain recombines TRBV20-1 with TRBJ2-3; possibly TRBD1 or TRBD2 for D (5 bases each). From germline, CDR1 is DFQATT and CDR2 SNEGSKA (reference sequence). The length of the CDR3 is 14 residues. CDR3 sequence reads: CSTEGLDPTDTQYF. The CDR3 DNA sequence: TGCAGCACAGAGGGGCTCGACCCCACAGATACGCAGTATTTT.

This chain connects TRBV18 to TRBJ2-2; possible D gene TRBD2, 6 bases. Deletions cut 4 bases from V and 0 bases from J, with 12 bases between. CDR3 length equals 16 residues. Germline V gene sequence: CDR1 KGHSH, CDR2 LQKENI. CDR3: CASSRTISTNTGELFF. The CDR3 DNA reads as TGTGCCAGCTCACGGACTATCTCCACGAACACCGGGGAGCTGTTTTTT.

There are a few counts of this clonotype. The rearrangement joins TRBV2 to TRBJ2-4; a weak D match, TRBD1 (5 bases). The end of the DNA aligns better with TRBJ2-7, so the J call may be wrong. CDR1 is SNHLY and CDR2 is FYNNEI in the germline V gene. The CDR3 consists of 14 residues. The CDR3 DNA reads as TGTGCCAGCAGTGAGTCAGGGTACGGTTACGAGCAGTACTTC. This sequence encodes CASSESGYGYEQYF.

This clonotype occurred a few times. V usage is TRBV6-5 and J usage is TRBJ2-1, with D perhaps TRBD2 (7 bases). V shed 0 bases and J shed 6 bases, with 12 bases lying between them. The CDR3 is made up of 15 amino acids. Per the germline V gene, CDR1 is MNHEY and CDR2 is SVGAGI. The CDR3 here is CASSYSGGAANEQFF. CDR3 nucleotides: TGTGCCAGCAGTTACTCTGGGGGGGCGGCCAATGAGCAGTTCTTC.

This clonotype was seen a handful of times. The gene calls are TRBV7-2 and TRBJ2-3; 9 nucleotides match TRBD2. Trimming took 3 bases from V and 3 from J; bases not matched to a gene: 7. The germline CDR1 and CDR2 sequences are SGHTA and FQGNSA. The CDR3 contains 16 residues. CDR3 sequence reads: CASSLRRGGRTDTQYF. The CDR3, as DNA: TGTGCCAGCAGCTTGCGGCGGGGGGGCCGGACAGATACGCAGTATTTT.

This clonotype turned up a few times. Written as DNA, the CDR3 is TGTGCCAGCAACTTAGCGGGGGAATATACGCAGTATTTT. This sequence encodes CASNLAGEYTQYF. This chain links TRBV28 with TRBJ2-3, with 9 bases matching TRBD2. The length of the CDR3 is 13 residues. The J segment lost 7 bases and the V segment lost 7 bases, leaving 6 bases of the junction unmatched. The germline V gene encodes CDR1 MDHEN and CDR2 SYDVKM.